Here is one T cell receptor (beta chain) with its context. This clonotype was seen only a few times. This clone's antigen is unknown. Base quality data are lacking; no much larger clone is found one base away. The data were obtained in a study of identical twins (dated by TCRdb to the mid-2010s). The study in broad terms: The study deep-sequenced TCR alpha and beta repertoires from monozygotic twins, unrelated adults of various ages and cord blood to test whether fetal clonotypes persist. To rule out contamination, the twin experiments were replicated at different times with different library preparation protocols. Results and caveats for the whole study, not just this receptor: Compared with coincidental sharing between unrelated individuals, out-of-frame TCR alpha sequences shared between twins showed an excess of sequences with low generation probability. Invariant T cells such as MAIT and iNKT could partly confound zero-insertion analyses, though diverse VJ usage argued against this for most clonotypes. Because the same donors could not be followed over many years, conclusions were based on cross-sectional statistical analysis. Out-of-frame TCR alpha sharing in monozygotic twins was systematically underestimated by recombination models, whereas sharing between unrelated individuals was in agreement with the recombination models. Excess twin sharing in beta out-of-frame sequences was weaker because fewer shared sequences lowered the signal-to-noise ratio. Fewer insertions were carried by abundant cord blood beta clonotypes; a weaker similar trend was observed in young adult naive repertoires, while no such trend was observed in memory repertoires.

All donors were healthy Caucasians. Using Miltenyi CD45RO+ enrichment and human naive T-cell isolation kits, memory (CD45RO+) and naive T cells were isolated from PBMC. Library construction relied on 5' RACE. These reads were obtained on an Illumina HiSeq 2000. Template switching introduced a universal primer binding site; the final cDNA contained a unique molecular identifier, enabling accurate counting of TCR cDNA molecules. First-strand cDNA for TCR alpha and beta chains was synthesized from specific primers in the conserved constant-segment region. Each cDNA library was double barcoded, with a SMART-Mk sample barcode plus Illumina barcodes, to control for contamination. TruSeq adapter sequences, together with Illumina sample barcodes, were added in two successive PCR steps. Sequencing of the TCR alpha and beta cDNA libraries was done on the Illumina HiSeq platform using custom primers. In the source study's methods: MiGEC processed the raw reads to extract unique molecular identifiers, while MiXCR was used to determine the CDR3 positions. For each individual, recombination models were inferred using an EM algorithm with the repgenHMM and IGoR tools. Shared clonotypes were analyzed with the tcR package in R, and sharing was normalized by the product of cloneset sizes. To study raw recombination free of thymic and clonal selection effects, out-of-frame nonproductive sequences were analyzed. TCRdb trimmed the raw reads at Q25, called clones with MiXCR and kept productive beta chains. Each record represents a unique CDR3 protein, reported with the most common genes and DNA among its rows. The V and J calls and clone size come from TCRdb's table, not from the authors' own analysis. Recorded for this sample are about 200,000 distinct CDR3 sequences; approximately 9% of them occurred a single time. The top ten clonotypes cover over 4.5% of the sample.

From the cysteine up to the phenylalanine, the CDR3 has a length of 14 residues. Just the 42-base CDR3 DNA is kept, in frame starting at base 1. V loses 6 bases, J loses 3 bases, and the germline ends lie 11 bases apart. The clonotype originates from a woman aged 18-30 years in good health. The rearranged chain carries TRBV12-3 or TRBV12-4 and TRBJ2-2, and TRBD2 may be the D gene, going by 5 matching bases. The sample taken for sequencing was memory (CD45RO+) T cells sorted from blood. The cell subset or site label on this specimen signifies: CD45RO+ enriched T cells. The DNA sequence is TGTGCCAGCAGCTTTGCGGGTGACACCGGGGAGCTGTTTTTT. Protein translation: CASSFAGDTGELFF.